This TCR beta chain was profiled in a study of cytomegalovirus exposure and HLA in healthy donors. Findings and limits, study-wide: TCR beta V- and J-gene trimming, according to a later analysis, was linked to a missense DCLRE1C variant.

Notes on this clone: Its antigen remains unidentified.

The PCR used 60 Vbeta and 13 Jbeta primers. Profiled with immunoSEQ multiplex PCR; TCRdb holds only in-frame clones, not every one. In the table there are 150,000 to 200,000 clones, 84% of which are singletons. The CDR3 covers 16 residues. CDR1 and CDR2 (germline): SGDLS, YYNGEE. Trimming pared 6 bases from V and 5 bases from J, leaving 20 bases between. The receptor comes from a boy aged 5-17 years in good health and CMV-seronegative. The sequenced sample was PBMCs. This rearrangement joins TRBV9 to TRBJ2-2, with D possibly being TRBD2 (7 bases). The CDR3 here is CASTGSGGPFTGELFF. DNA of the CDR3: TGTGCCAGCACCGGATCCGGGGGGCCCTTTACCGGGGAGCTGTTTTTT.